A single sample is the source of the 26 T cell receptor beta chains below, sequenced in a study of blood T cell repertoires in COVID-19. Sequenced by immunoSEQ multiplex PCR; TCRdb stores in-frame clones only, minus some. The repertoire holds about 39,000 clones, with more than 75% as singletons. Sequencing was performed on peripheral blood. These TCRs come from a man aged 50-60 years with active or convalescent COVID-19.

This clone showed up just once. The chain couples TRBV30 to TRBJ2-5, with 8 bases identical to TRBD1. CDR1 and CDR2 (germline): GTSNPN, SVGIG (reference sequence). Trimming cost V 7 bases and J 5 bases; bases outside gene matches: 9. The CDR3 runs to 13 residues. The CDR3 loop is CALRQGLVETQYF. CDR3 DNA: TGTGCCTTGAGACAGGGGCTCGTCGAGACCCAGTACTTC.

The chain recombines TRBV15 with TRBJ2-2, with D unclear. CDR1 is LNHNV, CDR2 YYDKDF, per germline (reference sequence). Trimming cost V 0 bases and J 7 bases, with 6 bases left between them. This CDR3 is built from 13 residues. CDR3 nucleotides: TGTGCCACCAGCAGAGATTTTCTCGGGGAGCTGTTTTTT. This encodes CATSRDFLGELFF.

The J gene is TRBJ1-6, the V gene TRBV7-9, with 9 bases that match TRBD1. CDR1 is SEHNR, CDR2 FQNEAQ, per germline (reference sequence). This CDR3 contains 15 residues. The V and J ends lost 5 bases and 10 bases, in that order; junction bases with no gene match: 9. The DNA for the CDR3 is TGTGCCAGCAGCCCTCGGACAGGGGAGAGGTCACCCCTCCACTTT. As protein: CASSPRTGERSPLHF.

The chain joins TRBV6-4 to TRBJ1-1; 7 bases line up with TRBD1. Germline lookup yields CDR1 MRHNA and CDR2 SNTAGT. Trimming at V came to 2 bases and at J to 8 bases, leaving 5 bases not matched to a gene. The CDR3 spans 13 residues. The chain's CDR3 is CASSDRQGREAFF. The CDR3 region has the DNA TGTGCCAGCAGTGACCGACAGGGCCGGGAAGCTTTCTTT.

In this sample, this clone turned up once. The chain carries TRBV5-6 and TRBJ1-2, with D unclear. The CDR3 runs to 15 residues. Trimming pared 4 bases from V and 1 base from J, leaving 14 bases between. Germline assignment: CDR1 SGHDT and CDR2 YYEEEE. CDR3 sequence (DNA): TGTGCCAGCAGCCCAGGTCACCGGGGTAACTATGGCTACACCTTC. It specifies CASSPGHRGNYGYTF. The whole variable domain, filled in from reference TRBV5-6 and TRBJ1-2, reads DAGVTQSPTHLIKTRGQQVTLRCSPKSGHDTVSWYQQALGQGPQFIFQYYEEEERQRGNFPDRFSGHQFPNYSSELNVNALLLGDSALYLCASSPGHRGNYGYTFGSGTRLTVV.

This clone appeared a single time. The chain employs TRBV7-2 and TRBJ2-5; 14 bases are shared with TRBD2. The CDR3 consists of 16 residues. Looked up from germline, CDR1 is SGHTA and CDR2 is FQGNSA. The ends lost 1 base at V and 2 bases at J; junction bases unmatched: 0. The CDR3 loop reads CASSLGTSGGQETQYF. DNA for the CDR3: TGTGCCAGCAGCTTAGGGACTAGCGGGGGGCAAGAGACCCAGTACTTC.

The genes are TRBV2 and TRBJ1-2, with D hard to call. Germline values: CDR1 SNHLY, CDR2 FYNNEI. The germline V and J ends were trimmed by 0 bases and 2 bases, with 10 bases remaining between them. This CDR3 region has 15 residues. CDR3 nucleotide sequence: TGTGCCAGCAGTGAAGCGCCGCAGGAAAACTATGGCTACACCTTC. Translated, it gives CASSEAPQENYGYTF.

V is TRBV5-8 and J is TRBJ1-5; 7 bases line up with TRBD1. The CDR3 is 15 residues long. Germline loops: CDR1 SGHTS, CDR2 YDEGEE. V lost 4 bases to trimming and J lost 4 bases; unmatched junction nucleotides: 8. This CDR3 is CASSLGQEKNQPQHF. Written as DNA, the CDR3 is TGTGCCAGCAGCCTTGGACAGGAGAAGAATCAGCCCCAGCATTTT.

The chain employs TRBV18 and TRBJ1-5, with D perhaps TRBD1 (6 bases). Trimming stripped 3 bases from V and 5 bases from J, with 17 bases between. Per the germline V gene, CDR1 is KGHSH and CDR2 is LQKENI. CDR3 length: 16 residues. In DNA, the CDR3 is TGTGCCAGCTCACCTAGAGTCACAGGGAAGGATCAGCCCCAGCATTTT. Protein sequence: CASSPRVTGKDQPQHF.

This rearrangement joins TRBV5-1 to TRBJ1-1; the match to TRBD1 covers 8 bases. V shed 1 base, J shed 1 base, and the junction held 6 bases outside the gene matches. CDR3 size: 16 residues. Germline assignment: CDR1 SGHRS and CDR2 YFSETQ. The CDR3 region has the DNA TGCGCCAGCAGCTTGTTCGGGACAGGCACGAACACTGAAGCTTTCTTT. It is translated as CASSLFGTGTNTEAFF. Complete variable domain (other parts from reference TRBV5-1 and TRBJ1-1): KAGVTQTPRYLIKTRGQQVTLSCSPISGHRSVSWYQQTPGQGLQFLFEYFSETQRNKGNFPGRFSGRQFSNSRSEMNVSTLELGDSALYLCASSLFGTGTNTEAFFGQGTRLTVV.

J is TRBJ1-5 and V is TRBV7-9, with TRBD1 identical over 8 bases. V gave up 4 bases and J gave up 2 bases; unmatched junction bases: 4. Germline CDR1 and CDR2: SEHNR and FQNEAQ (reference sequence). The CDR3 contains 15 residues. DNA for the CDR3: TGTGCCAGCAGCTCGGACAGGGAGGGCAATCAGCCCCAGCATTTT. Translation gives CASSSDREGNQPQHF.

This rearrangement joins TRBV9 to TRBJ2-7, with 9 positions matching TRBD2. V lost 2 bases and J lost 5; bases outside the gene matches: 5. The CDR3 has 14 residues. In germline, CDR1 is SGDLS, CDR2 YYNGEE. The CDR3 here is CASSVGTSPNEQYF. The CDR3 DNA reads TGTGCCAGCAGCGTGGGGACTAGCCCCAACGAGCAGTACTTC.

The chain uses TRBV14 and TRBJ1-1; D may be TRBD1 (6 bases). The CDR3 is 15 amino acids. Germline values: CDR1 SGHDN, CDR2 FVKESK. V was shortened by 1 base and J by 7 bases, with 16 bases between the two germline ends. The CDR3 is CASSQVRGAFGEAFF. In DNA form, the CDR3 reads TGTGCCAGCAGCCAAGTCCGGGGGGCATTTGGTGAAGCTTTCTTT.

The chain has TRBV15 and TRBJ1-3; no definite D call. The germline V gene encodes CDR1 LNHNV and CDR2 YYDKDF (reference sequence). The CDR3 is 17 amino acids. V lost 0 bases and J 0 bases, leaving 12 bases between the germline ends. For the CDR3, the DNA is TGTGCCACCAGCAGAGATCTGAGGCCAGTCTCTGGAAACACCATATATTTT. The encoded protein is CATSRDLRPVSGNTIYF.

The chain combines TRBV6-5 with TRBJ2-1; 10 nucleotides align to TRBD2. Germline values: CDR1 MNHEY, CDR2 SVGAGI. The CDR3 contains 15 residues. V lost 5 bases and J lost 7; bases outside the gene matches: 8. Here the CDR3 DNA reads TGTGCCAGCAGTCGGAGCGGGGGGGCCGGGAATGAGCAGTTCTTC. Translation gives CASSRSGGAGNEQFF.

The V and J genes are TRBV7-9 and TRBJ2-6; possible D gene TRBD2, 7 bases. CDR1 and CDR2 (germline): SEHNR, FQNEAQ (reference sequence). The CDR3 consists of 18 residues. Trimming took off 5 bases at V and 2 bases at J, with 19 bases between the two ends. In DNA form, the CDR3 reads TGTGCCAGCAGCCCCCCGCCATGGGGGGGCCCTGGGGCCAACGTCCTGACTTTC. Translated: CASSPPPWGGPGANVLTF.

This sequence joins TRBV7-6 and TRBJ2-3, with D hard to call. Trimming stripped 8 bases from V and 1 base from J, with 10 bases between. Germline V gene lookup returns CDR1 SGHVS and CDR2 FNYEAQ. The CDR3 runs 13 residues. The CDR3: CASRKLGTDTQYF. As DNA, the CDR3 is TGTGCCAGCCGCAAACTTGGCACAGATACGCAGTATTTT.

CDR3 nucleotide sequence: TGTGCCAGCAGCGTGGAGGGAAGCACCGGGGAGCTGTTTTTT. It codes for CASSVEGSTGELFF. The V and J genes are TRBV9 and TRBJ2-2; D possibly corresponds to TRBD2 (6 bases). The length of the CDR3 is 14 residues. Trimming removed 2 bases from V and 4 bases from J, with 9 bases in between. Germline loops: CDR1 SGDLS, CDR2 YYNGEE.

The chain uses TRBV2 and TRBJ2-3; D gene unclear. Germline lookup yields CDR1 SNHLY and CDR2 FYNNEI. Trimming removed 3 bases from V and 0 bases from J, with 4 bases in between. This CDR3 spans 13 amino acids. CDR3 amino acids: CASSDPSTDTQYF. CDR3 DNA sequence: TGTGCCAGCAGTGACCCAAGCACAGATACGCAGTATTTT.

The chain has TRBV12-3 or TRBV12-4 and TRBJ2-5; D is perhaps TRBD2 (6 bases). The CDR3 is 13 amino acids. V dropped 6 bases and J dropped 2 bases, with 10 bases sitting between them. In DNA form, the CDR3 reads TGTGCCAGCAGGACTAGGGAACAAGAGACCCAGTACTTC. Its protein is CASRTREQETQYF.

This clone appeared once. J is TRBJ2-5 and V is TRBV3-1 (or the pseudogene TRBV3-2); 9 nucleotides line up with TRBD2. The length of the CDR3 is 15 residues. Per germline, CDR1 LGHDT and CDR2 YNNKEL (reference sequence). V lost 3 bases, J lost 5 bases, and 7 bases stayed unmatched. This CDR3 is CASSQRRGGSETQYF. Written as DNA, the CDR3 is TGTGCCAGCAGCCAGCGGCGGGGGGGCAGTGAGACCCAGTACTTC.

This clone appeared once. This chain joins TRBV3-1 (or the pseudogene TRBV3-2) and TRBJ1-2, with 9 bases lining up with TRBD1. This CDR3 region has 14 residues. Trimming removed 4 bases from V and 5 bases from J; junction bases left unmatched: 5. Germline V gene sequence: CDR1 LGHDT, CDR2 YNNKEL (reference sequence). CDR3 DNA: TGTGCCAGCAGCCGCACAGGGGGCATTTATGGCTACACCTTC. Its translation is CASSRTGGIYGYTF.

On this clone: A read error may account for a junction end that differs from germline. V gene TRBV27 combines with J gene TRBJ1-2; 8 nucleotides line up with TRBD1. The CDR3 totals 14 residues. Per germline, CDR1 MNHEY and CDR2 SMNVEV (reference sequence). CDR3 coding DNA: TGTGCCAGCAGTGCCAGGGGGCGTAACCATGGCTACACCTTC. Protein product: CASSARGRNHGYTF.

The genes are TRBV3-1 (or the pseudogene TRBV3-2) and TRBJ1-1, with a tentative D call TRBD1 (6 bases). V was clipped by 0 bases and J by 1 base, with 9 bases between them. The CDR3 spans 15 residues. Germline CDR1 is LGHDT and CDR2 is YNNKEL (reference sequence). The CDR3 reads CASSQDTGTNTEAFF. Here the CDR3 DNA reads TGTGCCAGCAGCCAAGATACAGGGACGAACACTGAAGCTTTCTTT.

The rearrangement uses TRBV19 and TRBJ1-6; D uncertain. The CDR3 loop spans 15 amino acids. Germline lookup yields CDR1 LNHDA and CDR2 SQIVND (reference sequence). V gave up 3 bases and J gave up 2 bases, with 8 bases separating them. For the CDR3, the DNA is TGTGCCAGTAGTATCGGGAGCGCCTATAATTCACCCCTCCACTTT. Amino acids: CASSIGSAYNSPLHF.

This sequence joins TRBV13 and TRBJ2-7; D not resolved. CDR3 length: 13 amino acids. Trimming shortened V by 1 base and J by 1 base, and 5 bases separated the two germline ends. Looked up from germline, CDR1 is PRHDT and CDR2 is FYEKMQ (reference sequence). CDR3 residues: CASSLEYSYEQYF. CDR3 bases: TGTGCCAGCAGCTTAGAATATTCCTACGAGCAGTACTTC.